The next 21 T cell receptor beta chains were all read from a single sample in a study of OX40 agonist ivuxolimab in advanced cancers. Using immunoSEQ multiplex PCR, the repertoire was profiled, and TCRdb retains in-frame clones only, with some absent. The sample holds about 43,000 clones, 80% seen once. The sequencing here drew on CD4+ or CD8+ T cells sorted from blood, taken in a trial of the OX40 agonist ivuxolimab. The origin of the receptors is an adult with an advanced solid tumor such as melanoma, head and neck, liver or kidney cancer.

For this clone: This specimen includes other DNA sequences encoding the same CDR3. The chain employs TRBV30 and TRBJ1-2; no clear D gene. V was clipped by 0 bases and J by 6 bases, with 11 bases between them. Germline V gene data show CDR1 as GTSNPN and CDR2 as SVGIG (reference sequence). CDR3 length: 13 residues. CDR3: CAWSVKGSHGYTF. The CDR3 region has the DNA TGTGCCTGGAGTGTAAAAGGGTCCCATGGCTACACCTTC.

The CDR3 is CASSPASQGAGEQFF. CDR3 nucleotides: TGTGCCAGCAGTCCCGCCTCCCAGGGGGCAGGGGAGCAGTTCTTC. The chain recombines TRBV28 with TRBJ2-1, with TRBD1 matching 8 bases. The CDR3 consists of 15 residues. Germline V gene data show CDR1 as MDHEN and CDR2 as SYDVKM. Trimming at V came to 5 bases and at J to 10 bases, leaving 13 bases not matched to a gene.

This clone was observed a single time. CDR3 protein: CASSQAGLAGEQFF. The DNA of the CDR3 is TGTGCCAGCAGCCAAGCGGGACTAGCGGGTGAGCAGTTCTTC. V usage is TRBV14 and J usage is TRBJ2-1, with 12 bases aligning to TRBD2. Germline values: CDR1 SGHDN, CDR2 FVKESK. V gave up 1 base and J gave up 9 bases; unmatched junction bases: 1. The CDR3 is 14 amino acids.

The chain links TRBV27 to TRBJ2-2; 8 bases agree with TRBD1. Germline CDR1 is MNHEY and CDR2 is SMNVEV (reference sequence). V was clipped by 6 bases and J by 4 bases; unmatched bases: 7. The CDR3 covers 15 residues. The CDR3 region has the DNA TGTGCCAGCAGCGTGACAGGGGTATTCACCGGGGAGCTGTTTTTT. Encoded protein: CASSVTGVFTGELFF.

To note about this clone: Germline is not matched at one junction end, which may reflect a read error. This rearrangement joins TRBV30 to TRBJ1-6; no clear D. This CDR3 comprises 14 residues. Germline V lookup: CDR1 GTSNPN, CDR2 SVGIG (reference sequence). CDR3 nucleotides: TGTGCCTGGACTACCGGACCAGTGGACTCACCCCCCCACTTT. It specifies CAWTTGPVDSPPHF.

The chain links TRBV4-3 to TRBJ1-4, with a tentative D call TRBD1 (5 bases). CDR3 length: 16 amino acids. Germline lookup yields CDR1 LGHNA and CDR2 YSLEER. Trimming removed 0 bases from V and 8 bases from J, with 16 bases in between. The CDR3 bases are TGCGCCAGCAGCCAAGAGTGGATTGGCAGGGACGAAAAACTGTTTTTT. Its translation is CASSQEWIGRDEKLFF.

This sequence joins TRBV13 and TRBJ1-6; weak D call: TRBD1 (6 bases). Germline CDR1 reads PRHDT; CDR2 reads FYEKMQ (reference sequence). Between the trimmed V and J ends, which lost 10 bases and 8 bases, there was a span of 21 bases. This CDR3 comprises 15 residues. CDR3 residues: CANSSARGEYSPLHF. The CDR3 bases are TGTGCCAACAGTTCGGCCAGGGGAGAATATTCACCCCTCCACTTT.

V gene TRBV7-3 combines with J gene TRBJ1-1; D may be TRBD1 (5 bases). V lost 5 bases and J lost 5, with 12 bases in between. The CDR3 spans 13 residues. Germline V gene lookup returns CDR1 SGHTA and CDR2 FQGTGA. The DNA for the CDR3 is TGTGCCAGCAGCCCAGGGTGGAATACTGAAGCTTTCTTT. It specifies CASSPGWNTEAFF.

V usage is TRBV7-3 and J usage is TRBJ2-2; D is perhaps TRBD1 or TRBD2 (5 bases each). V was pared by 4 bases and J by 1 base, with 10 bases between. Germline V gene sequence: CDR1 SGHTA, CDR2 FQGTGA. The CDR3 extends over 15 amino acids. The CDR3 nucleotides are TGTGCCAGCAGCTGGGGACCTCGGAACACCGGGGAGCTGTTTTTT. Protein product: CASSWGPRNTGELFF.

The CDR3 DNA follows: TGTGCCAGCAGGGGTCTAAGTGAGCAGTTCTTC. Translating it yields CASRGLSEQFF. V usage is TRBV7-2 and J usage is TRBJ2-1, with D uncertain. The germline CDR1 and CDR2 sequences are SGHTA and FQGNSA. The CDR3 runs to 11 residues. The V end was cut by 6 bases, the J end by 9 bases, with 9 bases between.

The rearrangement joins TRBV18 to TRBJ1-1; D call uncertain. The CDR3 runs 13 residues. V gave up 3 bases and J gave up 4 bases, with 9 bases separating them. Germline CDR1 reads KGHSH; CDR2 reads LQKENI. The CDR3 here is CASSPTKSTEAFF. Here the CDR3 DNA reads TGTGCCAGCTCACCCACGAAGAGCACTGAAGCTTTCTTT.

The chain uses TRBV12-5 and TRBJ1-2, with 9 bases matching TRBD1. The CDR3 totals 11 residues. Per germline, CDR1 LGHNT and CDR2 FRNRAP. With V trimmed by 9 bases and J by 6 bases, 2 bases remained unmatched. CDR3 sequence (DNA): TGTGCTAGAAGGACAGGGGATGGCTACACCTTC. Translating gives CARRTGDGYTF.

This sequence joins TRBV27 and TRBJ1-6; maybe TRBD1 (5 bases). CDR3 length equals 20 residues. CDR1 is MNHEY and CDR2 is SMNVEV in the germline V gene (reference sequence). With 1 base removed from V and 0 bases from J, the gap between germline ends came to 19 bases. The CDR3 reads CASSLYLPGPTSSYNSPLHF. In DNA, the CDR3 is TGTGCCAGCAGTTTATACCTTCCAGGGCCCACCAGCTCCTATAATTCACCCCTCCACTTT.

The DNA for the CDR3 is TGTGCCAGTACTCCTACCGCCGGGGCTAGCGGGAGGAGCTCCTACAATGAGCAGTTCTTC. This encodes CASTPTAGASGRSSYNEQFF. This chain joins TRBV19 and TRBJ2-1; 11 positions agree with TRBD2. The CDR3 has 20 amino acids. J lost 0 bases, V lost 7 bases, and 17 bases had no gene match. Looked up from germline, CDR1 is LNHDA and CDR2 is SQIVND (reference sequence).

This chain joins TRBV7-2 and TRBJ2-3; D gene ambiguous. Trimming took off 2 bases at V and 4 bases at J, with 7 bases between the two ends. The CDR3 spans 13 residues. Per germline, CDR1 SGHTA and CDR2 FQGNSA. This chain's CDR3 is CASSLLSPDTQYF. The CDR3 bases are TGTGCCAGCAGCTTATTGAGCCCAGATACGCAGTATTTT.

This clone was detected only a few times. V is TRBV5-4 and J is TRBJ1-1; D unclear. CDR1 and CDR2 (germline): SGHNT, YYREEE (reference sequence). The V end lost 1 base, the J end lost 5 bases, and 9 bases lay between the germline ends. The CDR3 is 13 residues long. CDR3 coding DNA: TGTGCCAGCAGCTTGAGGGTGGGGACTGAAGCTTTCTTT. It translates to CASSLRVGTEAFF. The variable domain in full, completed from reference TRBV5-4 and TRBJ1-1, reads ETGVTQSPTHLIKTRGQQVTLRCSSQSGHNTVSWYQQALGQGPQFIFQYYREEENGRGNFPPRFSGLQFPNYSSELNVNALELDDSALYLCASSLRVGTEAFFGQGTRLTVV.

Written as DNA, the CDR3 is TGTGCCAGCACCCCGCTCGGAGAGGGGGGGACCCAGTACTTC. Its translation: CASTPLGEGGTQYF. The V gene is TRBV7-2, the J gene TRBJ2-5, with D tentatively TRBD1 or TRBD2 (6 bases each). In germline, CDR1 is SGHTA, CDR2 FQGNSA. V lost 7 bases, J lost 7 bases, and 19 bases lay in between. The CDR3 is made up of 14 amino acids. Variable domain in full (rest from reference TRBV7-2 and TRBJ2-5): GAGVSQSPSNKVTEKGKDVELRCDPISGHTALYWYRQSLGQGLEFLIYFQGNSAPDKSGLPSDRFSAERTGGSVSTLTIQRTQQEDSAVYLCASTPLGEGGTQYFGPGTRLLVL.

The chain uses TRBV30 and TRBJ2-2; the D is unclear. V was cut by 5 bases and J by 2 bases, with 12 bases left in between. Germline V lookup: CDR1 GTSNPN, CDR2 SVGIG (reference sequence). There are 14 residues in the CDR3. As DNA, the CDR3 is TGTGCCTGGGTACCTTTACGCAACACCGGGGAGCTGTTTTTT. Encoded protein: CAWVPLRNTGELFF. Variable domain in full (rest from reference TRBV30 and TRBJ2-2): SQTIHQWPATLVQPVGSPLSLECTVEGTSNPNLYWYRQAAGRGLQLLFYSVGIGQISSEVPQNLSASRPQDRQFILSSKKLLLSDSGFYLCAWVPLRNTGELFFGEGSRLTVL.

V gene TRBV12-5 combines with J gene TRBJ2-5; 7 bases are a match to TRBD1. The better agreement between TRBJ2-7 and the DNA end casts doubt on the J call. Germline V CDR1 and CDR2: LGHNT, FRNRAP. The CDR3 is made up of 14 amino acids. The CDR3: CASGATGLSYEQYF. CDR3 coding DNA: TGTGCTAGTGGCGCGACAGGGCTGTCTTACGAGCAGTACTTC.

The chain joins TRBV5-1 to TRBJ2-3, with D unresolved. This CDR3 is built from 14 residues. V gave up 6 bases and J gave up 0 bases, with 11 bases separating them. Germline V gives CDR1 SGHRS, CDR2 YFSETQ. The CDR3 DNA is TGCGCCAGCACTACGGGCACTAGCACAGATACGCAGTATTTT. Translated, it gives CASTTGTSTDTQYF.

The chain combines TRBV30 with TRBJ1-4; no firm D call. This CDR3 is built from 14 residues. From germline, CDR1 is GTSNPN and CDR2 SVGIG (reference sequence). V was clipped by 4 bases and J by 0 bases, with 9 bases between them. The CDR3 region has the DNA TGTGCCTGGAATACGATTGCAACTAATGAAAAACTGTTTTTT. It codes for CAWNTIATNEKLFF.